This entry lists 26 T cell receptor beta chains sequenced from one sample in a study of T cells after yellow fever vaccination. TCRdb re-called the 5' RACE reads with MiXCR, one entry per CDR3 protein. This table has 230,000 or so distinct CDR3 sequences, approximately 3.6% appearing once. This material consisted of PBMCs, taken 15 days after the yellow fever booster vaccination. These TCRs come from a man between 18 and 35 years old who received the YFV17D yellow fever vaccine.

This clonotype was counted ten times or more. This chain joins TRBV7-9 and TRBJ2-1, with TRBD1 as a possible D gene (6 bases). Trimming stripped 5 bases from V and 5 bases from J, with 22 bases between. CDR1 and CDR2 from the germline V gene are SEHNR and FQNEAQ (reference sequence). The CDR3 spans 17 residues. The CDR3: CASSARWGLSSDNEQFF. DNA for the CDR3: TGTGCCAGCAGCGCCAGGTGGGGGCTTAGTTCAGACAATGAGCAGTTCTTC.

This clonotype was counted ten times or more. The chain combines TRBV2 with TRBJ2-5, with D possibly being TRBD1 or TRBD2 (5 bases each). Germline V gene lookup returns CDR1 SNHLY and CDR2 FYNNEI. V lost 8 bases, J lost 5 bases, and 21 bases lay in between. The CDR3 extends over 15 amino acids. CDR3 bases: TGTGCCAGCGAAGAGGGGCAGGCCCGAGGGGAGACCCAGTACTTC. It is translated as CASEEGQARGETQYF.

This clonotype came up many times. V usage is TRBV4-1 and J usage is TRBJ1-4; TRBD1 is a possible D gene (5 bases). The CDR3 spans 14 residues. V lost 3 bases, J lost 7 bases, and 12 bases lay in between. Looked up from germline, CDR1 is MGHRA and CDR2 is YSYEKL. CDR3 loop: CASSQEGRLEKLFF. The CDR3 region has the DNA TGCGCCAGCAGCCAGGAGGGACGGCTTGAAAAACTGTTTTTT.

The V call is TRBV24-1, the J call TRBJ2-5; 11 bases map to TRBD2. CDR1 and CDR2 (germline): KGHDR, SFDVKD. V lost 4 bases, J lost 5 bases, and 5 bases stayed unmatched. This CDR3 contains 15 residues. CDR3: CATSDPSGGLETQYF. The CDR3 nucleotides read TGTGCCACCAGTGACCCTAGCGGGGGGCTTGAGACCCAGTACTTC.

This clonotype was seen many times. The genes are TRBV12-3 or TRBV12-4 and TRBJ2-3, with a tentative D call TRBD1 (5 bases). V was cut by 7 bases and J by 9 bases, with 11 bases left in between. CDR3 length: 11 amino acids. The CDR3 sequence is CASTPRTTQYF. For the CDR3, the DNA is TGTGCCAGCACCCCTCGGACAACGCAGTATTTT.

The table lists this clonotype with many counts. The chain joins TRBV7-9 to TRBJ1-6; D gene ambiguous. The CDR3 is 13 amino acids. Germline lookup yields CDR1 SEHNR and CDR2 FQNEAQ (reference sequence). V was trimmed by 7 bases and J by 8 bases, leaving 12 bases between them. CDR3: CASTPVADSPLHF. The CDR3 DNA follows: TGTGCCAGCACCCCGGTGGCAGATTCACCCCTCCACTTT.

In this sample, this clonotype turned up many times. The chain is built from TRBV10-3 and TRBJ1-5, with 7 bases matching TRBD1. The CDR3 covers 12 residues. Germline-derived CDR1 and CDR2 are ENHRY and SYGVKD. J lost 5 bases, V lost 8 bases, and 3 bases had no gene match. The chain's CDR3 is CAIADRDQPQHF. The CDR3 DNA reads as TGTGCCATCGCAGACAGGGATCAGCCCCAGCATTTT.

This clonotype was counted at least ten times. The chain joins TRBV11-3 to TRBJ1-5; D call uncertain. The CDR3 runs 11 residues. V lost 0 bases, J lost 6 bases, and 0 bases lay in between. Germline V gene data show CDR1 as SGHNT and CDR2 as YENEEA. CDR3 coding DNA: TGTGCCAGCAGCTTAGATCAGCCCCAGCATTTT. Its translation: CASSLDQPQHF.

This clonotype was seen repeatedly, ten times or more. The chain recombines TRBV28 with TRBJ1-6; D is perhaps TRBD1 (5 bases). From germline, CDR1 is MDHEN and CDR2 SYDVKM. CDR3 length: 15 residues. Trimming pared 7 bases from V and 7 bases from J, leaving 17 bases between. The CDR3 region has the DNA TGTGCCAGCAACTCCCGGGGCCCCAAGAATTCACCCCTCCACTTT. This gives the protein CASNSRGPKNSPLHF.

This clonotype was seen many times. The rearrangement uses TRBV6-2 or TRBV6-3 and TRBJ2-7; D is ambiguous. CDR1 is MNHEY and CDR2 is SVGEGT in the germline V gene. V shed 3 bases and J shed 1 base, with 4 bases lying between them. The CDR3 extends over 12 amino acids. CDR3 coding DNA: TGTGCCAGCAGTTATACGTCCTACGAGCAGTACTTC. Its protein is CASSYTSYEQYF.

In its sample, this clonotype was seen many times. The rearrangement uses TRBV7-3 and TRBJ1-1; D unclear. V shed 4 bases and J shed 6 bases, with 12 bases lying between them. This CDR3 contains 13 residues. In germline, CDR1 is SGHTA, CDR2 FQGTGA. This CDR3 is CASSSVVFSEAFF. CDR3 sequence (DNA): TGTGCCAGCAGCTCCGTCGTCTTCTCTGAAGCTTTCTTT.

This clonotype was recorded at least ten times. CDR3 residues: CSAVVKGPETQYF. In DNA form, the CDR3 reads TGCAGTGCAGTCGTTAAGGGGCCTGAGACCCAGTACTTC. The chain combines TRBV20-1 with TRBJ2-5; D is perhaps TRBD1 (5 bases). Germline assignment: CDR1 DFQATT and CDR2 SNEGSKA (reference sequence). The CDR3 is 13 amino acids. The germline V and J ends were trimmed by 6 bases and 5 bases, with 16 bases remaining between them.

This clonotype has ten or more counts. The V call is TRBV12-3 or TRBV12-4, the J call TRBJ2-3, with 9 bases that match TRBD1. There are 15 residues in the CDR3. With V trimmed by 6 bases and J by 3 bases, 7 bases remained unmatched. CDR3 in DNA: TGTGCCAGCAGACACCGGGACAGGGTGACAGATACGCAGTATTTT. Translation gives CASRHRDRVTDTQYF.

The gene calls are TRBV18 and TRBJ1-6; D is undetermined. The V end lost 2 bases, the J end lost 2 bases, and 7 bases lay between the germline ends. CDR1 KGHSH and CDR2 LQKENI come from the germline V gene. The CDR3 extends over 15 amino acids. The CDR3 is CASSPGGPYNSPLHF. The DNA for the CDR3 is TGTGCCAGCTCACCAGGCGGTCCCTATAATTCACCCCTCCACTTT.

This clonotype occurred many times. The chain employs TRBV5-1 and TRBJ1-4; no reliable D call. Trimming left V 2 bases short and J 0 bases short, with 5 bases between. The CDR3 length is 14 residues. Germline CDR1 reads SGHRS; CDR2 reads YFSETQ. The CDR3 loop is CASSFTSTNEKLFF. CDR3 in DNA: TGCGCCAGCAGCTTCACTTCAACTAATGAAAAACTGTTTTTT.

The table lists this clonotype with many counts. The J gene is TRBJ1-1, the V gene TRBV4-3; D gene ambiguous. Trimming took 4 bases from V and 1 from J, leaving 16 bases between them. CDR3 length equals 16 residues. Looked up from germline, CDR1 is LGHNA and CDR2 is YSLEER. The CDR3 DNA reads TGCGCCAGCAGCCTGAGCCCAGAGGGTCGGAACACTGAAGCTTTCTTT. Translated: CASSLSPEGRNTEAFF.

This clonotype was recorded at least ten times. The rearrangement joins TRBV4-1 to TRBJ2-3, with 8 bases identical to TRBD1. J lost 7 bases, V lost 0 bases, and 3 bases had no gene match. CDR3 length equals 14 residues. Germline values: CDR1 MGHRA, CDR2 YSYEKL. CDR3: CASSQDQGAYTQYF. CDR3 nucleotides: TGCGCCAGCAGCCAAGACCAGGGGGCTTATACGCAGTATTTT.

This clonotype was seen at least ten times. The junction does not match germline at one end; this may be a read error. The CDR3 reads CASGLGPASNNEQFF. CDR3 in DNA: TGTGCCAGCGGGTTGGGTCCAGCCTCCAACAATGAGCAGTTCTTC. The chain uses TRBV9 and TRBJ2-1; D gene unclear. The CDR3 runs to 15 residues. The germline V gene encodes CDR1 SGDLS and CDR2 YYNGEE.

Many counts were recorded for this clonotype. One base away lies a much larger clone, so this may be a sequencing read error. The V gene is TRBV12-3 or TRBV12-4, the J gene TRBJ1-1; D uncertain. V was trimmed by 6 bases and J by 1 base, leaving 3 bases between them. The CDR3 covers 11 residues. The CDR3, as DNA: TGTGCCAGCAGGAAGAACACTGAAGCTTTCTTT. Translating it yields CASRKNTEAFF.

This clonotype was detected many times. The V call is TRBV28, the J call TRBJ1-3; D is uncertain. Trimming stripped 8 bases from V and 0 bases from J, with 11 bases between. This CDR3 spans 14 amino acids. Germline CDR1 reads MDHEN; CDR2 reads SYDVKM. In nucleotides, the CDR3 is TGTGCCAGCGTTGATCGTCGCTCTGGAAACACCATATATTTT. It translates to CASVDRRSGNTIYF.

This clonotype was counted between two and nine times. This chain's CDR3 is CSAPNLGNEQFF. As DNA, the CDR3 is TGCAGTGCTCCCAATCTAGGGAATGAGCAGTTCTTC. The gene calls are TRBV20-1 and TRBJ2-1; no reliable D call. Trimming took 5 bases from V and 7 from J, leaving 12 bases between them. CDR3 length: 12 residues. Germline CDR1 is DFQATT and CDR2 is SNEGSKA (reference sequence).

This clonotype was seen many times. CDR3: CASGQGGADTQYF. The CDR3 nucleotides are TGTGCCAGCGGTCAGGGAGGGGCAGATACGCAGTATTTT. The chain couples TRBV2 to TRBJ2-3, with TRBD2 matching over 7 bases. Trimming removed 8 bases from V and 4 bases from J; junction bases left unmatched: 6. This CDR3 spans 13 amino acids. The germline V gene has CDR1 SNHLY and CDR2 FYNNEI.

The V call is TRBV5-1, the J call TRBJ2-1; 12 nucleotides line up with TRBD1. V shed 2 bases, J shed 6 bases, and the junction held 3 bases outside the gene matches. CDR1 and CDR2 from the germline V gene are SGHRS and YFSETQ. The CDR3 runs 15 residues. The DNA for the CDR3 is TGCGCCAGCAGCTTCCGGGACAGGGGGCTCAATGAGCAGTTCTTC. It specifies CASSFRDRGLNEQFF.

In its sample, this clonotype was seen many times. The genes are TRBV7-9 and TRBJ2-3, with 12 nucleotides matching TRBD2. Germline-derived CDR1 and CDR2 are SEHNR and FQNEAQ (reference sequence). Trimming cost V 5 bases and J 4 bases; bases outside gene matches: 4. This CDR3 region has 15 residues. The CDR3 DNA follows: TGTGCCAGCAGCACGACTAGCGGGGGAGCAGATACGCAGTATTTT. Protein product: CASSTTSGGADTQYF.

This rearrangement joins TRBV20-1 to TRBJ1-1; 7 nucleotides match TRBD1. The germline V gene has CDR1 DFQATT and CDR2 SNEGSKA (reference sequence). The CDR3 runs 15 residues. V lost 2 bases, J lost 0 bases, and 6 bases stayed unmatched. CDR3 residues: CSARKTGTVNTEAFF. The CDR3 nucleotides read TGCAGTGCTAGAAAGACAGGGACTGTGAACACTGAAGCTTTCTTT.

This clonotype counts as medium-sized. This sequence joins TRBV7-2 and TRBJ2-3; TRBD1 matches at 9 bases. Germline loops: CDR1 SGHTA, CDR2 FQGNSA. The ends lost 1 base at V and 4 bases at J; junction bases unmatched: 0. The CDR3 totals 14 residues. The CDR3 region has the DNA TGTGCCAGCAGCTTAGGACAGGGGGCAGATACGCAGTATTTT. It yields the protein CASSLGQGADTQYF.